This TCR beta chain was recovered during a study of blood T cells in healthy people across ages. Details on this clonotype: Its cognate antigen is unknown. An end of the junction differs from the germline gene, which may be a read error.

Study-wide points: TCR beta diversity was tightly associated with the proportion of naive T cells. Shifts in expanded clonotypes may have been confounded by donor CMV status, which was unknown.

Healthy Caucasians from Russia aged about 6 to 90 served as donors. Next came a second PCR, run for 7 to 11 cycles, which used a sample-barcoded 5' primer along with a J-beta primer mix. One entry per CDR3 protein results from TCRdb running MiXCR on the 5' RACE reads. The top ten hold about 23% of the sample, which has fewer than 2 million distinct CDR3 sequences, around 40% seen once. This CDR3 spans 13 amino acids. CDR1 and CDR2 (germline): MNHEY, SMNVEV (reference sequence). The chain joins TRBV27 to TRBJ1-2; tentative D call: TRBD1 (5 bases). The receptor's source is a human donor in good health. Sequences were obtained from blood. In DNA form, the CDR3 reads TGTGCCAGCACACCCGGTGGGGCCTATAGCTACACCTTC. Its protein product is CASTPGGAYSYTF.